The 15 T cell receptor beta chains below were found in one sample sequenced in a study of blood T cell repertoires in COVID-19. Produced via immunoSEQ multiplex PCR; TCRdb's table is partial and in-frame only. Of approximately 230,000 clones in the sample, 85% to 90% are singletons; the top ten hold about 16%. Input material: PBMCs or T cells enriched from blood (not recorded which). The receptors come from a man aged 18 to 35 who had recovered from COVID-19.

V gene TRBV5-1 combines with J gene TRBJ2-1, with D perhaps matching TRBD2 (5 bases). CDR1 SGHRS and CDR2 YFSETQ come from the germline V gene. The V end was cut by 0 bases, the J end by 5 bases, with 9 bases between. This CDR3 spans 14 amino acids. This CDR3 reads CASSLGTPNNEQFF. The DNA of the CDR3 is TGCGCCAGCAGCTTGGGGACTCCGAACAATGAGCAGTTCTTC.

The table lists this clone with a few counts. The J gene is TRBJ2-1, the V gene TRBV20-1; 7 bases are a match to TRBD2. Trimming removed 4 bases from V and 15 bases from J; junction bases left unmatched: 9. CDR3 length equals 11 residues. Per the germline V gene, CDR1 is DFQATT and CDR2 is SNEGSKA (reference sequence). The CDR3 spells CSATKEGGAFF. The CDR3 DNA sequence: TGCAGTGCTACCAAGGAGGGAGGGGCGTTCTTC.

The V gene is TRBV5-5, the J gene TRBJ2-5; 7 bases match TRBD2. From germline, CDR1 is SGHKS and CDR2 YYEKEE (reference sequence). The J segment lost 2 bases and the V segment lost 4 bases, leaving 8 bases of the junction unmatched. This CDR3 is 15 amino acids long. The CDR3 here is CASSTGGYSQETQYF. CDR3 in DNA: TGTGCCAGCAGCACGGGGGGTTATTCGCAAGAGACCCAGTACTTC.

The chain has TRBV6-5 and TRBJ2-3; no reliable D call. V lost 6 bases and J lost 3, with 10 bases in between. CDR3 length: 13 residues. Germline V CDR1 and CDR2: MNHEY, SVGAGI. Written as DNA, the CDR3 is TGTGCCAGCAGCACCACAAAAACAGATACGCAGTATTTT. Its protein product is CASSTTKTDTQYF.

DNA for the CDR3: TGTGCCAGCAGTTTAGACAGGGGTAACTATGGCTACACCTTC. It translates to CASSLDRGNYGYTF. The chain is built from TRBV27 and TRBJ1-2; 8 nucleotides line up with TRBD1. V was pared by 2 bases and J by 1 base, with 0 bases of the junction left unmatched. The CDR3 loop spans 14 amino acids. Germline loops: CDR1 MNHEY, CDR2 SMNVEV (reference sequence).

This clone is a singleton in its sample. The rearrangement joins TRBV2 to TRBJ1-6, with D unresolved. There are 14 residues in the CDR3. Germline V gives CDR1 SNHLY, CDR2 FYNNEI. V was trimmed by 4 bases and J by 5 bases, leaving 9 bases between them. DNA of the CDR3: TGTGCCAGCAGTGCCGCGGGAAATAATTCACCCCTCCACTTT. Protein sequence: CASSAAGNNSPLHF.

The chain employs TRBV7-2 and TRBJ2-3; 7 bases map to TRBD2. Trimming cost V 1 base and J 4 bases; bases outside gene matches: 8. Germline V gene data show CDR1 as SGHTA and CDR2 as FQGNSA. The CDR3 runs 16 residues. This chain's CDR3 is CASSLVATAGADTQYF. The CDR3 DNA follows: TGTGCCAGCAGCTTAGTCGCCACCGCGGGGGCAGATACGCAGTATTTT.

This clone was observed once. This chain joins TRBV28 and TRBJ1-3, with D unresolved. The V end was cut by 7 bases, the J end by 2 bases, with 9 bases between. Looked up from germline, CDR1 is MDHEN and CDR2 is SYDVKM. This CDR3 is built from 13 residues. The CDR3 sequence is CASILGAGNTIYF. DNA of the CDR3: TGTGCCAGCATCCTCGGGGCTGGAAACACCATATATTTT.

The chain is built from TRBV7-9 and TRBJ1-2; D remains ambiguous. The CDR3 loop spans 14 amino acids. Trimming took off 5 bases at V and 0 bases at J, with 10 bases between the two ends. Germline CDR1 SEHNR, CDR2 FQNEAQ (reference sequence). The CDR3 DNA sequence: TGTGCCAGCAGCCTATTTACAGCTAACTATGGCTACACCTTC. Encoded protein: CASSLFTANYGYTF.

This rearrangement joins TRBV19 to TRBJ2-3; D possibly corresponds to TRBD2 (6 bases). This CDR3 is 14 amino acids long. V was pared by 4 bases and J by 0 bases, with 8 bases between. Per germline, CDR1 LNHDA and CDR2 SQIVND (reference sequence). CDR3 coding DNA: TGTGCCAGTAGTACCGGGGGTAGCACAGATACGCAGTATTTT. Residues: CASSTGGSTDTQYF.

The V gene is TRBV5-1, the J gene TRBJ1-1; possible D gene TRBD1, 5 bases. CDR3 length equals 14 residues. Trimming took 4 bases from V and 0 from J, leaving 10 bases between them. Germline loops: CDR1 SGHRS, CDR2 YFSETQ. The CDR3 coding sequence is TGCGCCAGCAGCCAGGGCCCGATGAACACTGAAGCTTTCTTT. Encoded protein: CASSQGPMNTEAFF.

The chain has TRBV5-4 and TRBJ2-7; D is perhaps TRBD1 (6 bases). Per the germline V gene, CDR1 is SGHNT and CDR2 is YYREEE (reference sequence). The V and J ends lost 0 bases and 0 bases respectively, with 13 bases between them. This CDR3 is 16 amino acids long. CDR3 nucleotide sequence: TGTGCCAGCAGCTTGGAGTTCGGACAGAGCTCCTACGAGCAGTACTTC. This translates into CASSLEFGQSSYEQYF.

This clone was recorded once. The chain combines TRBV7-3 with TRBJ2-7, with 11 bases aligning to TRBD1. CDR3 length equals 15 residues. Germline V gene data show CDR1 as SGHTA and CDR2 as FQGTGA. Unmatched junction bases numbered 3, after V lost 1 base and J lost 4 bases. CDR3 DNA sequence: TGTGCCAGCAGCTTAATGGACAGGGGGCCTTACGAGCAGTACTTC. Protein: CASSLMDRGPYEQYF.

This rearrangement joins TRBV3-1 (or the pseudogene TRBV3-2) to TRBJ2-7, with 13 bases lining up with TRBD2. This CDR3 spans 16 amino acids. The V gene end was trimmed by 0 bases and the J gene end by 7 bases; junction bases not matched to a gene: 6. The germline gives CDR1 LGHDT, CDR2 YNNKEL (reference sequence). This CDR3 is CASSQDLGLAGSEQYF. The DNA for the CDR3 is TGTGCCAGCAGCCAAGATCTGGGACTAGCGGGAAGTGAGCAGTACTTC.

V is TRBV3-1 (or the pseudogene TRBV3-2) and J is TRBJ2-7, with 9 bases identical to TRBD2. Germline CDR1 is LGHDT and CDR2 is YNNKEL (reference sequence). The CDR3 sequence is 13 residues long. V dropped 4 bases and J dropped 6; count of bases not matched to a gene: 4. This CDR3 reads CASSLGLASEQYF. The CDR3, as DNA: TGTGCCAGCAGCCTAGGACTAGCGTCCGAGCAGTACTTC.